These 10 T cell receptor beta chains were all obtained from the same sample, sequenced in a study of cytomegalovirus exposure and HLA in healthy donors. Primers for the PCR totalled 60 Vbeta and 13 Jbeta. Produced via immunoSEQ multiplex PCR; TCRdb's table is partial and in-frame only. The sample shows tens of thousands of clones, roughly 80% of them seen only once. Sequencing input: PBMCs. The receptors stem from a woman aged 25 to 39 in good health and CMV-seronegative.

The J gene is TRBJ1-5, the V gene TRBV2, with TRBD1 matching 7 bases. This CDR3 has 13 amino acids. V gave up 6 bases and J gave up 6 bases; unmatched junction bases: 5. CDR1 SNHLY and CDR2 FYNNEI come from the germline V gene. The CDR3 bases are TGTGCCAGCAGGGAGCAGGGGGGTCAGCCCCAGCATTTT. Protein: CASREQGGQPQHF.

The rearrangement joins TRBV5-1 to TRBJ2-1; no firm D call. This CDR3 spans 14 amino acids. Germline CDR1 is SGHRS and CDR2 is YFSETQ. The germline V and J ends were trimmed by 3 bases and 2 bases, with 9 bases remaining between them. CDR3 in amino acids: CASSSSAAYNEQFF. CDR3 coding DNA: TGCGCCAGCAGCTCTTCGGCGGCCTACAATGAGCAGTTCTTC.

The chain joins TRBV19 to TRBJ2-7; 7 nucleotides agree with TRBD2. Germline assignment: CDR1 LNHDA and CDR2 SQIVND (reference sequence). Unmatched junction bases numbered 7, after V lost 0 bases and J lost 2 bases. The CDR3 consists of 16 residues. CDR3 DNA: TGTGCCAGTAGTATAGAGGCTAGCGGATTACCCTACGAGCAGTACTTC. As protein: CASSIEASGLPYEQYF.

The chain uses TRBV5-1 and TRBJ1-1, with unresolved D. The germline V gene encodes CDR1 SGHRS and CDR2 YFSETQ. Trimming took 0 bases from V and 1 from J, leaving 7 bases between them. The CDR3 loop spans 14 amino acids. The CDR3 loop is CASSLAPGNTEAFF. CDR3 coding DNA: TGCGCCAGCAGCTTGGCCCCGGGGAACACTGAAGCTTTCTTT. Drawing the rest from reference TRBV5-1 and TRBJ1-1, the complete variable domain is KAGVTQTPRYLIKTRGQQVTLSCSPISGHRSVSWYQQTPGQGLQFLFEYFSETQRNKGNFPGRFSGRQFSNSRSEMNVSTLELGDSALYLCASSLAPGNTEAFFGQGTRLTVV.

V gene TRBV27 combines with J gene TRBJ2-4; 9 nucleotides line up with TRBD1. The CDR3 is made up of 14 amino acids. Trimming took 3 bases from V and 7 from J; bases not matched to a gene: 4. From germline, CDR1 is MNHEY and CDR2 SMNVEV (reference sequence). The CDR3 DNA reads TGTGCCAGCAGTTTGGACAGGGGTGGGAACATTCAGTACTTC. Its protein product is CASSLDRGGNIQYF.

This chain uses TRBV29-1 with TRBJ1-2; perhaps TRBD1 as D (5 bases). V gave up 2 bases and J gave up 8 bases, with 12 bases separating them. Germline values: CDR1 SQVTM, CDR2 ANQGSEA. This CDR3 has 12 residues. CDR3 protein: CSVEQGRRGYTF. CDR3 sequence (DNA): TGCAGCGTTGAACAGGGCCGAAGGGGCTACACCTTC.

The chain combines TRBV6-5 with TRBJ1-6; 7 positions match TRBD1. The ends lost 6 bases at V and 3 bases at J; junction bases unmatched: 5. CDR1 and CDR2 from the germline V gene are MNHEY and SVGAGI. This CDR3 contains 15 residues. CDR3 DNA: TGTGCCAGCAGACCGGACAGGAGCTATAATTCACCCCTCCACTTT. Amino acids: CASRPDRSYNSPLHF.

The chain carries TRBV27 and TRBJ1-2; D is unresolved. This CDR3 is built from 13 residues. V lost 5 bases, J lost 4 bases, and 11 bases lay in between. Per the germline V gene, CDR1 is MNHEY and CDR2 is SMNVEV (reference sequence). The CDR3 coding sequence is TGTGCCAGCAGTGTGACACCCGCCTATGGCTACACCTTC. Amino acids: CASSVTPAYGYTF.

The chain carries TRBV28 and TRBJ1-2, with 7 bases fitting TRBD1. Unmatched junction bases numbered 7, after V lost 5 bases and J lost 10 bases. CDR1 and CDR2 from the germline V gene are MDHEN and SYDVKM. The CDR3 contains 12 residues. The CDR3, as DNA: TGTGCCAGCAGTCTGAGGGGGCGCGCCTACACCTTC. The encoded protein is CASSLRGRAYTF.

The chain joins TRBV5-6 to TRBJ2-1; perhaps TRBD2 as D (5 bases). Germline V CDR1 and CDR2: SGHDT, YYEEEE. This CDR3 spans 16 amino acids. Trimming stripped 0 bases from V and 2 bases from J, with 12 bases between. CDR3 nucleotide sequence: TGTGCCAGCAGCTTGGTCGGGGATCTGGCCTACAATGAGCAGTTCTTC. Amino acid sequence: CASSLVGDLAYNEQFF.